This T cell receptor (beta chain) was retrieved from a study of T cells after yellow fever vaccination. Study context: Those fractions that held only low numbers of cells were prepared using the SMART-Seq v4 Ultra Low Input RNA kit. General observations from the study: Most primary-vaccination clones reappeared after the booster (about 97% CD4, roughly 88% CD8). CD4 and CD8 compartments shared a small share of clonotypes.

This clonotype was found a few times. The target antigen is unknown. CDR3 length equals 14 residues. V was shortened by 8 bases and J by 3 bases, with 16 bases between the two germline ends. Template-switching 5'RACE yielded the TCR cDNA; a universal primer site and UMIs were added in the process. TCRdb called the 5' RACE reads again in MiXCR, with one record for every CDR3 protein. Among under 200,000 distinct CDR3 sequences listed, 6% to 7.5% were seen once. Sequences were derived from CD4+ T cells sorted from PBMCs, sampled around 5 days after the first yellow fever vaccination. This sequence was found in a man aged 18 to 30 who received the YFV17D yellow fever vaccine. The chain joins TRBV12-3 or TRBV12-4 to TRBJ1-1; D gene ambiguous. CDR3 loop: CASREPRQYTEAFF. The CDR3 DNA follows: TGTGCCAGCCGCGAGCCCAGGCAATACACTGAAGCTTTCTTT.